This TCR beta chain was documented in a study of OX40 agonist ivuxolimab in advanced cancers. On the study more broadly: Partial responses were achieved by three patients, one with hepatocellular carcinoma and two with cutaneous melanoma.

As for this clone: The antigen remains unidentified.

Study results and caveats: The authors also found low normalized T-cell clonal expansion in some nonresponders. Some of the lowest clonal expansion was seen in partial responders at 0.1-3.0 mg/kg. Averaging showed that CD8+ T cells had more expanded clones than CD4+ did.

The table came from immunoSEQ multiplex PCR; TCRdb's copy has only in-frame clones and leaves some out. In the table there are around 54,000 clones, 90% to 95% of which are singletons. The TCR originated in an adult with an advanced solid tumor such as melanoma, head and neck, liver or kidney cancer. Source: CD4+ or CD8+ T cells sorted from blood, taken in a trial of the OX40 agonist ivuxolimab.

Here the CDR3 reads CASSQDLVGNTEAFF. CDR3 DNA sequence: TGTGCCAGCAGCCAAGATCTGGTAGGGAACACTGAAGCTTTCTTT. The V and J genes are TRBV4-2 and TRBJ1-1, with D uncertain. Germline CDR1 LGHNA, CDR2 YNFKEQ. Trimming removed 0 bases from V and 1 base from J, with 9 bases in between. This CDR3 region has 15 residues.